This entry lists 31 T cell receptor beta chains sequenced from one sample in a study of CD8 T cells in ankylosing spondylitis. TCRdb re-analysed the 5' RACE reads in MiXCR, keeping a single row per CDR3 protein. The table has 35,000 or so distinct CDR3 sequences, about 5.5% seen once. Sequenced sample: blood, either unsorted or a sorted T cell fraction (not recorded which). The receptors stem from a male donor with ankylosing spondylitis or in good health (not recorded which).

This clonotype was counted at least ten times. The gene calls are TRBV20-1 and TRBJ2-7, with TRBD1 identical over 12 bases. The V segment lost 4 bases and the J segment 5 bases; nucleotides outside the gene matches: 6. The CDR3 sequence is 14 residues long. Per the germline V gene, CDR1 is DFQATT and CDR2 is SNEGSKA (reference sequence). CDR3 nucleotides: TGCAGTGCTAACCCCGGGACAGGGGGCGACGAGCAGTACTTC. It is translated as CSANPGTGGDEQYF.

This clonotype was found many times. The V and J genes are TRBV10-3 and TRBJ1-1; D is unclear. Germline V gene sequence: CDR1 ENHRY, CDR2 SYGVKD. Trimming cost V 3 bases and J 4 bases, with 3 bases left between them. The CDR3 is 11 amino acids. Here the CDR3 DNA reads TGTGCCATCAGTGACACCACTGAAGCTTTCTTT. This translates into CAISDTTEAFF.

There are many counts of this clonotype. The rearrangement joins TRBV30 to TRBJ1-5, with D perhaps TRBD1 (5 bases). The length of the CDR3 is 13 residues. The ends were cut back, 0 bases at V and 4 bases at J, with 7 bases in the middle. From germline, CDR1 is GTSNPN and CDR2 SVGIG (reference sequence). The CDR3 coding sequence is TGTGCCTGGAGTGTACAGGAAAATCAGCCCCAGCATTTT. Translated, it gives CAWSVQENQPQHF. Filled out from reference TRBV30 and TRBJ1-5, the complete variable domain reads SQTIHQWPATLVQPVGSPLSLECTVEGTSNPNLYWYRQAAGRGLQLLFYSVGIGQISSEVPQNLSASRPQDRQFILSSKKLLLSDSGFYLCAWSVQENQPQHFGDGTRLSIL.

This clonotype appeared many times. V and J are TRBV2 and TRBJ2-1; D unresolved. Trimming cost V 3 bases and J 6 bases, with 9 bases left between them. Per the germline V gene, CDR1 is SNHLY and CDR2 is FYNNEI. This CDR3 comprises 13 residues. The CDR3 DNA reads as TGTGCCAGCAGTGATGGTAACGTCAATGAGCAGTTCTTC. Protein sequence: CASSDGNVNEQFF.

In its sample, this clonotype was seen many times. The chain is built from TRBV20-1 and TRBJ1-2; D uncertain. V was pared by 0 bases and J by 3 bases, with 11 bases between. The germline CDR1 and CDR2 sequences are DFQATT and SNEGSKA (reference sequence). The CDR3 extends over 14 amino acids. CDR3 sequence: CSAREVNGDYGYTF. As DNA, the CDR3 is TGCAGTGCTAGAGAAGTCAACGGGGACTATGGCTACACCTTC.

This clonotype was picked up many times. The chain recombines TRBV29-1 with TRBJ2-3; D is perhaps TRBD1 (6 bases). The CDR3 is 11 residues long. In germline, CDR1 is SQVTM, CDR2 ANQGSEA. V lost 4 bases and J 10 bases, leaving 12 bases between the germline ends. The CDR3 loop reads CSVGLKGAQYF. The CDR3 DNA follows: TGCAGCGTTGGATTAAAGGGGGCGCAGTATTTT.

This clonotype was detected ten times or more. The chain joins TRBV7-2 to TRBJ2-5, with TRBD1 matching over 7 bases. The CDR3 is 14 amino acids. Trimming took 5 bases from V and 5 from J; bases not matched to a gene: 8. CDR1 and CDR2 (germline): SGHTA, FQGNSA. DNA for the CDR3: TGTGCCAGCAGCGTATCAACAGGGGACGAGACCCAGTACTTC. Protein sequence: CASSVSTGDETQYF.

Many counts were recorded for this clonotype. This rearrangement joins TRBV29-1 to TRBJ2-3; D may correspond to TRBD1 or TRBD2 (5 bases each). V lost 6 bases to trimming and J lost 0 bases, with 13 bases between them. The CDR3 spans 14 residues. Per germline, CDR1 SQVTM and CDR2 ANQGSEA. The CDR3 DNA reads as TGCAGCGTCTCCAGGGACGCTAGCACAGATACGCAGTATTTT. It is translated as CSVSRDASTDTQYF.

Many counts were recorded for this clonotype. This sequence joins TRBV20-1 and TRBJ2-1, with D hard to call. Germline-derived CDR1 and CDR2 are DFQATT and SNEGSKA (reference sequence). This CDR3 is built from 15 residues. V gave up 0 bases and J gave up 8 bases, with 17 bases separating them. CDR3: CSARDAGRTGDEQFF. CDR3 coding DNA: TGCAGTGCTAGAGATGCCGGTCGTACTGGGGATGAGCAGTTCTTC.

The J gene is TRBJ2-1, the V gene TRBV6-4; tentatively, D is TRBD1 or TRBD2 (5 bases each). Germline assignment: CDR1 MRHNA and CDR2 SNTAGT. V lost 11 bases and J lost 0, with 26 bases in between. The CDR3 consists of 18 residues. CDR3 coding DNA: TGTGCCCTCAGTGCGTTGCGAGTCGGGGCGAGCTCCTACAATGAGCAGTTCTTC. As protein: CALSALRVGASSYNEQFF.

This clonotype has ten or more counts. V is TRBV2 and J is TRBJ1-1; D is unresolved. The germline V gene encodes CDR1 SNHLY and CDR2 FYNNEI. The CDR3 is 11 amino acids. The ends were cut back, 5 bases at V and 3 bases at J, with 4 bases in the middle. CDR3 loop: CASSIYTEAFF. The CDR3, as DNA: TGTGCCAGCAGTATATACACTGAAGCTTTCTTT. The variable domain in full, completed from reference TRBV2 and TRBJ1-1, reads EPEVTQTPSHQVTQMGQEVILRCVPISNHLYFYWYRQILGQKVEFLVSFYNNEISEKSEIFDDQFSVERPDGSNFTLKIRSTKLEDSAMYFCASSIYTEAFFGQGTRLTVV.

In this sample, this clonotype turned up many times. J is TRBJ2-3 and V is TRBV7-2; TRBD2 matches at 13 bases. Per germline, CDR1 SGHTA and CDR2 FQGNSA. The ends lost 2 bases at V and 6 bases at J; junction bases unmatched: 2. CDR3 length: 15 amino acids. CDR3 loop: CASSLRTSGSDTQYF. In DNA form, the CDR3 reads TGTGCCAGCAGCTTAAGGACTAGCGGGAGTGATACGCAGTATTTT.

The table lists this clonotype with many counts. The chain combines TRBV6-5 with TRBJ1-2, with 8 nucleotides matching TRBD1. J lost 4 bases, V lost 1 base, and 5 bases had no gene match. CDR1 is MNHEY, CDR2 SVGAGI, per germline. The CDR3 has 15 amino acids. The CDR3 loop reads CASSYFIQGVYGYTF. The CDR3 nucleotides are TGTGCCAGCAGTTACTTCATACAGGGGGTCTATGGCTACACCTTC.

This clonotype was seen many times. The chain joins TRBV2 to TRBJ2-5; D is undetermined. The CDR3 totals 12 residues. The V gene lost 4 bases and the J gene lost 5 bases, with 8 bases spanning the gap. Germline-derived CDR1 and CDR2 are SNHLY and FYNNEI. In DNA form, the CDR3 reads TGTGCCAGCAGTGTAGTGCGGGAGACCCAGTACTTC. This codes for CASSVVRETQYF.

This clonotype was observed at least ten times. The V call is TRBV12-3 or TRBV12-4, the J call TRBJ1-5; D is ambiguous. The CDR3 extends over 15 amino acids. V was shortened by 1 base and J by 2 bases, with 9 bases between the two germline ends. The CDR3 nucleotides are TGTGCCAGCAGTTTAGGGGGTGCGGGCAATCAGCCCCAGCATTTT. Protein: CASSLGGAGNQPQHF.

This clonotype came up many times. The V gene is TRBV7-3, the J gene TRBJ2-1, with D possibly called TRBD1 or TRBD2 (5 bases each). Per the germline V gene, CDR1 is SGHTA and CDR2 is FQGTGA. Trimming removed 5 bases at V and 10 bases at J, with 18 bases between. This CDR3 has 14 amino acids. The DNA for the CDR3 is TGTGCCAGCAGCCGCCTCGGTCCAGGGACGGAGCAGTTCTTC. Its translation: CASSRLGPGTEQFF.

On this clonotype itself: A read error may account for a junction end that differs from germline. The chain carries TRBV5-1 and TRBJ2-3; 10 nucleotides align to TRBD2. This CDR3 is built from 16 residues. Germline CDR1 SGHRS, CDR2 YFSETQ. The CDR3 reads CANSRSGGPSTDTQYF. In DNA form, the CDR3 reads TGCGCCAACAGCCGTAGCGGGGGGCCTAGCACAGATACGCAGTATTTT.

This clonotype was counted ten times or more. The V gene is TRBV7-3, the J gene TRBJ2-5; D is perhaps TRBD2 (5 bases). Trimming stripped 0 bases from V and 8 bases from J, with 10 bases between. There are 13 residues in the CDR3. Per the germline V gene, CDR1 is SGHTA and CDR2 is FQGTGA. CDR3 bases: TGTGCCAGCAGCTTAACTCACCCGGGAACCCAGTACTTC. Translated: CASSLTHPGTQYF.

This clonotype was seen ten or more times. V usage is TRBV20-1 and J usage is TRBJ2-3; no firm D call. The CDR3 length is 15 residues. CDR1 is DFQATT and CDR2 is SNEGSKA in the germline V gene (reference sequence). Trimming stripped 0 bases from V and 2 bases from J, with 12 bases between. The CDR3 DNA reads TGCAGTGCTAGAGATCCAAATGGGTTCACAGATACGCAGTATTTT. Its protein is CSARDPNGFTDTQYF.

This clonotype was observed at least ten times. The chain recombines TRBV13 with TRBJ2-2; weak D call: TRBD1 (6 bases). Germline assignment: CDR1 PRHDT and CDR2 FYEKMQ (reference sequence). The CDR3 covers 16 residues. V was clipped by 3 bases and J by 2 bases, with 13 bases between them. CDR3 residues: CASSFRPGHNTGELFF. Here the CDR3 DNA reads TGTGCCAGCAGCTTTAGACCGGGACACAACACCGGGGAGCTGTTTTTT. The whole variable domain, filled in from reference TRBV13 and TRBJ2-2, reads AAGVIQSPRHLIKEKRETATLKCYPIPRHDTVYWYQQGPGQDPQFLISFYEKMQSDKGSIPDRFSAQQFSDYHSELNMSSLELGDSALYFCASSFRPGHNTGELFFGEGSRLTVL.

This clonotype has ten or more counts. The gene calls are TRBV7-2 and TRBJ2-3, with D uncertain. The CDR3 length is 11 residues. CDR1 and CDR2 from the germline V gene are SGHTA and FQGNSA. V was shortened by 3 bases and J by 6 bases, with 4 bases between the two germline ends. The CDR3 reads CASSFRDTQYF. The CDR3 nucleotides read TGTGCCAGCAGCTTCCGGGATACGCAGTATTTT. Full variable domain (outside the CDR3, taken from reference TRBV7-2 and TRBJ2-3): GAGVSQSPSNKVTEKGKDVELRCDPISGHTALYWYRQSLGQGLEFLIYFQGNSAPDKSGLPSDRFSAERTGGSVSTLTIQRTQQEDSAVYLCASSFRDTQYFGPGTRLTVL.

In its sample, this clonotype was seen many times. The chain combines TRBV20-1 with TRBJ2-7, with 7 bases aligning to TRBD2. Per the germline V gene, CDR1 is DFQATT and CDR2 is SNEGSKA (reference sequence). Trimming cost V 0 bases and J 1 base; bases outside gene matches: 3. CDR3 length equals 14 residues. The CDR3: CSARDLRGSYEQYF. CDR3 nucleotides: TGCAGTGCTAGAGATCTGCGGGGGTCCTACGAGCAGTACTTC.

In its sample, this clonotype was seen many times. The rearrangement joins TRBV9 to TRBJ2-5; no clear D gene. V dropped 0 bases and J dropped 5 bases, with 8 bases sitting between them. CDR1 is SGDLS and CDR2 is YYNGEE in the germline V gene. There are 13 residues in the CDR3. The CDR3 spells CASSVAGGETQYF. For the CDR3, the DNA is TGTGCCAGCAGCGTAGCGGGTGGGGAGACCCAGTACTTC. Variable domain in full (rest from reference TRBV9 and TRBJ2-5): DSGVTQTPKHLITATGQRVTLRCSPRSGDLSVYWYQQSLDQGLQFLIQYYNGEERAKGNILERFSAQQFPDLHSELNLSSLELGDSALYFCASSVAGGETQYFGPGTRLLVL.

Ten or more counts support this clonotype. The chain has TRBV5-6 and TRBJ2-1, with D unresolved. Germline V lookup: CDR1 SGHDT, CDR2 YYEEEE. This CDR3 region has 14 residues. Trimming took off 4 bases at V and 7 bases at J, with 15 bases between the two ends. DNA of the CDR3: TGTGCCAGCAGCAGCCTCGGGCAGCCTAATGAGCAGTTCTTC. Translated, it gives CASSSLGQPNEQFF. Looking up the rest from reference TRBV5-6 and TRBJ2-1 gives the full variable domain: DAGVTQSPTHLIKTRGQQVTLRCSPKSGHDTVSWYQQALGQGPQFIFQYYEEEERQRGNFPDRFSGHQFPNYSSELNVNALLLGDSALYLCASSSLGQPNEQFFGPGTRLTVL.

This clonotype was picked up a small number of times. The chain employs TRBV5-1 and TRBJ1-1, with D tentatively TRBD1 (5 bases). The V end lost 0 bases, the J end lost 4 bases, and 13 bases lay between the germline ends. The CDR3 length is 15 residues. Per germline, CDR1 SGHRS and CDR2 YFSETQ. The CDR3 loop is CASSLERGTSTEAFF. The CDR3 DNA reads TGCGCCAGCAGCTTGGAACGGGGGACCTCCACTGAAGCTTTCTTT.

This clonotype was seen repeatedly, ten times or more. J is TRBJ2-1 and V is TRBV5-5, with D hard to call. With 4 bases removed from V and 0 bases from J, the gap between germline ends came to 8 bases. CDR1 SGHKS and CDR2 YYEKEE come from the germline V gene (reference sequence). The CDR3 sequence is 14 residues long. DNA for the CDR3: TGTGCCAGCAGCCTCGCGAGCTCCTACAATGAGCAGTTCTTC. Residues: CASSLASSYNEQFF.

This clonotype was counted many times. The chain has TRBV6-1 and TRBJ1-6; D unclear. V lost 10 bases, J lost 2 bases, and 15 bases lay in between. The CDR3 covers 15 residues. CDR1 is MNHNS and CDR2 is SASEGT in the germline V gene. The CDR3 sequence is CATRRTTPYNSPLHF. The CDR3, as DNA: TGTGCCACCAGACGGACTACGCCCTATAATTCACCCCTCCACTTT.

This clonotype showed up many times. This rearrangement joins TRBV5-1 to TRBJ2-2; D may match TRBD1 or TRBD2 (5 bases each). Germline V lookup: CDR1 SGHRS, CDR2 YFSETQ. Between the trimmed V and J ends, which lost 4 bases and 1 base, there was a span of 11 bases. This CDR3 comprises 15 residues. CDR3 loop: CASSRGVVNTGELFF. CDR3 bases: TGCGCCAGCAGCAGAGGGGTCGTGAACACCGGGGAGCTGTTTTTT.

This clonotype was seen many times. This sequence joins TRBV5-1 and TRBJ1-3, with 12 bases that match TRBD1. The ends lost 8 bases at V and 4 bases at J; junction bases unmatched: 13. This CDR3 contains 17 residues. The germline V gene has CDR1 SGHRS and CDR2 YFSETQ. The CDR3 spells CARRYRDRGREGNTIYF. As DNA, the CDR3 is TGCGCCAGACGATACCGGGACAGGGGGCGAGAAGGAAACACCATATATTTT.

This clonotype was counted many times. CDR3 in amino acids: CSALTGRPLTDTQYF. CDR3 nucleotides: TGCAGTGCTCTCACGGGACGCCCTTTGACAGATACGCAGTATTTT. This chain links TRBV20-1 with TRBJ2-3; either TRBD1 or TRBD2 may fit D (5 bases each). Germline V lookup: CDR1 DFQATT, CDR2 SNEGSKA (reference sequence). The CDR3 has 15 residues. The V and J ends lost 5 bases and 3 bases respectively, with 18 bases between them.

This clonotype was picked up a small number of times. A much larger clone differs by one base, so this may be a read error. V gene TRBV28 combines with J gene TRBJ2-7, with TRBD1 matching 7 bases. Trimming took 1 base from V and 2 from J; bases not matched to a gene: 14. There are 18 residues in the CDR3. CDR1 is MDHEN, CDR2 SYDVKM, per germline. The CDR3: CASSLYARSDRPAYEQYF. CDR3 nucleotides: TGTGCCAGCAGTTTATATGCTCGTTCGGACAGGCCTGCCTACGAGCAGTACTTC.